This TCR beta chain was identified in a study of cytomegalovirus exposure and HLA in healthy donors. In the PCR, 60 Vbeta and 13 Jbeta primers were used. The assay was immunoSEQ multiplex PCR, and TCRdb's table has in-frame clones only and misses some. This sample has about 140,000 clones; around 70% occur once, and the top ten carry 1.6%. The CDR3 extends over 13 amino acids. Trimming left V 2 bases short and J 5 bases short, with 9 bases between. Germline CDR1 is GTSNPN and CDR2 is SVGIG (reference sequence). Sequencing was carried out using PBMCs. The chain carries TRBV30 and TRBJ1-4; D unclear. The sequence came from a woman aged 30 to 39 in good health and CMV-seronegative. In DNA form, the CDR3 reads TGTGCCTGGAGTCTAGGCCAGAATGAAAAACTGTTTTTT. Protein: CAWSLGQNEKLFF.